Listed below are T cell receptor beta chains from one sample, sequenced in a study of blood T cell repertoires in COVID-19. Libraries were prepared by immunoSEQ multiplex PCR; TCRdb keeps only in-frame clonotypes and omits some of them. The sample includes some 240,000 clones, approximately 85% of them seen just once. The sample taken for sequencing was peripheral blood. The receptors were gathered from a woman in her fifties or sixties with active or convalescent COVID-19. The CDR3 runs from the conserved cysteine through the conserved F or W. The D gene is left open where the match is weak. Clone size is stated in some rows and not others, as once, few, many or a class when expanded.

TRBV11-2,TRBD1,NA,TRBJ1-4,CASSPGTGGEKLFF,TGTGCCAGCAGCCCAGGGACAGGGGGCGAAAAACTGTTTTTT
TRBV7-7,TRBD2,few,TRBJ2-5,CASSTRLAGGRETQYF,TGTGCTAGCAGCACCCGACTAGCGGGGGGGCGTGAGACCCAGTACTTC
TRBV12-3/TRBV12-4,TRBD1,NA,TRBJ1-5,CASSGQEDQPQHF,TGTGCCAGCAGCGGACAGGAAGATCAGCCCCAGCATTTT
TRBV3-1/TRBV3-2,NA,NA,TRBJ1-5,CASTPGGPLNQPQHF,TGTGCCAGCACCCCCGGGGGGCCGCTGAATCAGCCCCAGCATTTT
TRBV9,TRBD1,NA,TRBJ2-3,CASSDDRDRGLQDTQYF,TGTGCCAGCAGCGACGACCGGGACAGGGGACTTCAAGATACGCAGTATTTT
TRBV12-3/TRBV12-4,TRBD2,NA,TRBJ2-5,CASSPSGGETQYF,TGTGCCAGCAGTCCTAGCGGGGGAGAGACCCAGTACTTC
TRBV10-3,NA,NA,TRBJ2-3,CAISPGLEGDTQYF,TGTGCCATCAGTCCGGGACTGGAGGGAGATACGCAGTATTTT
TRBV4-2,NA,NA,TRBJ2-5,CASSQKQAPQETQYF,TGTGCCAGCAGCCAGAAGCAGGCACCCCAAGAGACCCAGTACTTC
TRBV5-1,TRBD1,NA,TRBJ1-3,CASSLGQGGSGNTIYF,TGCGCCAGCAGCTTGGGACAGGGGGGCTCTGGAAACACCATATATTTT
TRBV6-2/TRBV6-3,TRBD2,few,TRBJ2-1,CASSRDGGSYNEQFF,TGTGCCAGCAGTCGTGACGGGGGGTCCTACAATGAGCAGTTCTTC
TRBV30,NA,NA,TRBJ1-1,CAWSVRGTRNTEAFF,TGTGCCTGGAGTGTACGAGGCACGCGGAACACTGAAGCTTTCTTT
TRBV30,NA,NA,TRBJ1-6,CAWYPGVGNSPLHF,TGTGCCTGGTACCCCGGGGTAGGGAATTCACCCCTCCACTTT
TRBV2,TRBD2,NA,TRBJ2-1,CASEGTSGGLRYYNEQFF,TGTGCCAGCGAAGGGACTAGCGGGGGTCTTAGATACTACAATGAGCAGTTCTTC
TRBV27,NA,NA,TRBJ1-1,CASSIQGNTEAFF,TGTGCCAGCAGTATACAGGGAAACACTGAAGCTTTCTTT
TRBV27,NA,NA,TRBJ2-3,CASSARLYGTDTQYF,TGTGCCAGCAGCGCCCGACTTTACGGCACAGATACGCAGTATTTT
TRBV11-2,TRBD1,NA,TRBJ1-2,CASSLGQGYGYTF,TGTGCCAGCAGCCTAGGACAGGGATATGGCTACACCTTC
TRBV7-5,NA,NA,TRBJ1-4,CARITSRPRSTNEKLFF,TGTGCCAGAATCACATCCAGGCCGAGATCAACTAATGAAAAACTGTTTTTT
TRBV7-9,NA,NA,TRBJ1-1,CASSPSGETEAFF,TGTGCCAGCAGCCCGAGTGGAGAAACTGAAGCTTTCTTT
TRBV6-2/TRBV6-3,TRBD2,NA,TRBJ2-3,CASSYLLTGTSGGDQNTQYF,TGTGCCAGCAGTTACTTACTAACCGGGACTAGCGGGGGGGACCAGAATACGCAGTATTTT
TRBV7-2,TRBD1,NA,TRBJ2-5,CASSPNQGAWETQYF,TGTGCCAGCAGCCCTAACCAGGGGGCCTGGGAGACCCAGTACTTC
TRBV18,TRBD1,few,TRBJ2-3,CASSSGQGDPPDTQYF,TGTGCCAGCTCATCCGGACAGGGGGACCCCCCAGATACGCAGTATTTT
TRBV28,NA,NA,TRBJ1-1,CASSLIRLGEAFF,TGTGCCAGCAGTTTGATCCGACTAGGGGAAGCTTTCTTT
TRBV9,TRBD1,medium-sized,TRBJ1-1,CASSVGAGGNTEAFF,TGTGCCAGCAGCGTAGGGGCAGGGGGGAACACTGAAGCTTTCTTT
TRBV15,TRBD1,few,TRBJ2-2,CATSSHRGAGGELFF,TGTGCCACCAGCAGCCACAGGGGAGCCGGCGGGGAGCTGTTTTTT
TRBV6-2/TRBV6-3,TRBD1,NA,TRBJ1-6,CASSYRDRVFSYNSPLHF,TGTGCCAGCAGTTACCGGGACAGGGTGTTTTCCTATAATTCACCCCTCCACTTT